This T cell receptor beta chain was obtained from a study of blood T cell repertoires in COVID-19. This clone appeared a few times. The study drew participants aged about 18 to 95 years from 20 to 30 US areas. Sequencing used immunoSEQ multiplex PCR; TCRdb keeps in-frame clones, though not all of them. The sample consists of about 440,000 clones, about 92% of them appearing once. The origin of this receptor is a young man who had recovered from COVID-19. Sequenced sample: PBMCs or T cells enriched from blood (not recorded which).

The CDR3 loop reads CAISEQGASNYGYTF. The CDR3, as DNA: TGTGCCATCAGTGAACAGGGGGCCTCTAACTATGGCTACACCTTC. The rearrangement uses TRBV10-3 and TRBJ1-2, with TRBD1 matching 9 bases. Germline values: CDR1 ENHRY, CDR2 SYGVKD. This CDR3 is built from 15 residues. J gave up 0 bases and V 3 bases, and 2 bases lay outside the gene matches.